One T cell receptor beta chain is described in this entry. This entry is derived from a study of blood T cell repertoires in COVID-19. Study context: Acute and convalescent COVID-19 specimens originated in the United States, Italy and Spain. The analysed material was cDNA or gDNA that came from T cells, B-cell-depleted T cells, or PBMCs.

The CDR3 runs to 14 residues. Trimming removed 0 bases from V and 7 bases from J; junction bases left unmatched: 1. Germline V lookup: CDR1 MNHEY, CDR2 SVGEGT. Original processing notes: Cell counts per sample came from amplifying reference gene primers. Sequencing used immunoSEQ multiplex PCR; TCRdb keeps in-frame clones, though not all of them. D and trimming were read from the DNA, whereas the V and J calls and clone size are those reported in that table. The sample comprises some 160,000 clones, roughly 90% of which are singletons, and approximately 4% rests with the top ten. This chain joins TRBV6-2 or TRBV6-3 and TRBJ2-1; 9 bases are a match to TRBD2. Material for sequencing was peripheral blood. This sequence was found in an older woman with acute or convalescent COVID-19. The CDR3 sequence is CASSYSSGSNEQFF. CDR3 in DNA: TGTGCCAGCAGTTACTCTAGCGGGAGTAATGAGCAGTTCTTC.